The clone carrying this TCR beta chain has a count of ten or more. This sample was included in a study of T cells in Graves' hyperthyroidism and ophthalmopathy. Amplification targeted TCR beta CDR3 regions from RNA transcripts. Initially, a first-round RT-PCR of the TCR CDR3 employed the HTBI primer set. One entry per CDR3 protein results from TCRdb running MiXCR on the multiplex PCR reads. Of some 600,000 distinct CDR3 sequences listed, more than 45% were seen once; the top ten hold 8.2%. The CDR3 has 15 amino acids. Germline V gene data show CDR1 as SGHVS and CDR2 as FQNEAQ. The ends were cut back, 1 base at V and 3 bases at J, with 12 bases in the middle.

What was sequenced was peripheral blood or thyroid tissue (not recorded which). This clonotype was sampled from a woman aged 18 to 35 with Graves' hyperthyroidism. The rearrangement uses TRBV7-8 and TRBJ1-1; D is ambiguous. The CDR3 nucleotides read TGTGCCAGCAGCTTAGAAGGAGGGATGGACACTGAAGCTTTCTTT. It codes for CASSLEGGMDTEAFF.